Included here is one T cell receptor beta chain sequence, with context. The sample belongs to a study of T cell responses to AZD1222 COVID-19 vaccine. V lost 4 bases and J lost 4; bases outside the gene matches: 7. The germline CDR1 and CDR2 sequences are SGHRS and YFSETQ. The CDR3 is 16 residues long. Generated by immunoSEQ multiplex PCR, the TCRdb table keeps only in-frame clones and is missing some. The sample shows around 150,000 clones, 85% to 95% of them seen only once. Sequences were derived from peripheral blood, sampled 28 days after the second AZD1222 dose. This TCR was sampled from an adult who received the AZD1222 COVID-19 vaccine. The genes are TRBV5-1 and TRBJ2-2; TRBD1 agrees at 10 bases. CDR3 nucleotides: TGCGCCAGCAGCCTAAGACAGGGGGCCGGCACCGGGGAGCTGTTTTTT. Residues: CASSLRQGAGTGELFF.